These 3 T cell receptor beta chains were all obtained from the same sample, sequenced in a study of T cells in Graves' hyperthyroidism and ophthalmopathy. Amplification of TCR beta CDR3 regions was performed using RNA transcripts as template. HTBI primers drove first-round RT-PCR of the TCR CDR3. TCRdb reprocessed the multiplex PCR reads via MiXCR and lists one record per CDR3 protein. Of 540,000 or so distinct CDR3 sequences listed, around 45% are singletons. Sequencing was performed on peripheral blood or thyroid tissue (not recorded which). All receptors come from an adult woman with Graves' disease, either hyperthyroidism or ophthalmopathy (not recorded which).

This clonotype was observed a few times. V is TRBV7-8 and J is TRBJ1-6, with 10 bases fitting TRBD1. The V and J ends lost 6 bases and 8 bases, in that order; junction bases with no gene match: 7. The CDR3 consists of 15 residues. The germline V gene encodes CDR1 SGHVS and CDR2 FQNEAQ. The CDR3 DNA is TGTGCCAGCAGTGCTAGAGGGACAGGGGATTCACCCCTCCACTTT. As protein: CASSARGTGDSPLHF. Together with reference TRBV7-8 and TRBJ1-6, the CDR3 gives the full variable domain: GAGVSQSPRYKVAKRGQDVALRCDPISGHVSLFWYQQALGQGPEFLTYFQNEAQLDKSGLPSDRFFAERPEGSVSTLKIQRTQQEDSAVYLCASSARGTGDSPLHFGNGTRLTVT.

V is TRBV12-3 or TRBV12-4 and J is TRBJ2-5; D is uncertain. Trimming stripped 2 bases from V and 3 bases from J, with 7 bases between. This CDR3 contains 13 residues. DNA for the CDR3: TGTGCCAGCAGTTTAAACGCTAAAGAGACCCAGTACTTC. The encoded protein is CASSLNAKETQYF.

In the case of this clonotype: A read error may produce the germline difference seen at one junction end. The chain recombines TRBV13 with TRBJ1-1; the D gene is possibly TRBD1 (6 bases). Per germline, CDR1 PRHDT and CDR2 FYEKMQ (reference sequence). This CDR3 spans 13 amino acids. The CDR3 spells CASTLRGNTVASF. DNA of the CDR3: TGTGCCAGCACCCTGAGGGGGAACACTGTAGCTTCCTTT.